This T cell receptor (beta chain) was obtained from a study of cytomegalovirus exposure and HLA in healthy donors. Study results and caveats: In a later analysis, a missense DCLRE1C variant was linked to TCR beta V- and J-gene trimming. Most TCR beta V segments were productive about 87% or about 30% of the time in an earlier analysis. Rare TCR sequences dominated, though some public TCRs recurred in many donors.

A few counts support this clone. Its cognate antigen is unknown. In the PCR, 60 Vbeta and 13 Jbeta primers were used. Using immunoSEQ multiplex PCR, the repertoire was profiled, and TCRdb retains in-frame clones only, with some absent. In the table there are 130,000 or so clones, around 8.5% of which are singletons. At sampling all donors were nominally healthy, likely with unrecorded immune exposures. The specimen sequenced was PBMCs. The receptor was isolated from a man aged 35 to 55 in good health and CMV-seronegative.

The CDR3 here is CASSQDRGQPQHF. The CDR3 DNA reads as TGCGCCAGCAGCCAAGATCGGGGTCAGCCCCAGCATTTT. This chain connects TRBV4-1 to TRBJ1-5; no clear D. Looked up from germline, CDR1 is MGHRA and CDR2 is YSYEKL. This CDR3 region has 13 residues. Trimming removed 0 bases at V and 6 bases at J, with 6 bases between.